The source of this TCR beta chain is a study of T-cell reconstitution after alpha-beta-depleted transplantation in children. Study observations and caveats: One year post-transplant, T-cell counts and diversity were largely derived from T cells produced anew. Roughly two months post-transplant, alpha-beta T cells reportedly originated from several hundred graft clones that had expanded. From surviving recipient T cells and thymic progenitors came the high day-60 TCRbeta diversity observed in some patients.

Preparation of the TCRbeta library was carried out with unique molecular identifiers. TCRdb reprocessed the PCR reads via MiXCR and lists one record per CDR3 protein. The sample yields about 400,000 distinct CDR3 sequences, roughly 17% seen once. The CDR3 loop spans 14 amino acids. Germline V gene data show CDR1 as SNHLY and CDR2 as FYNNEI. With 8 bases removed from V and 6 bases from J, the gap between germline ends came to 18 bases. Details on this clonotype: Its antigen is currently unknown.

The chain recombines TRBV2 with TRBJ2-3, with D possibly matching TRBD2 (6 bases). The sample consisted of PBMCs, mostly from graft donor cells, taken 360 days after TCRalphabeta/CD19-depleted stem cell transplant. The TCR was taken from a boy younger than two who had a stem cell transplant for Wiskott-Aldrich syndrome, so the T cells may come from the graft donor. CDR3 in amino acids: CASGGTASPDTQYF. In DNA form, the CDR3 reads TGTGCCAGCGGAGGGACCGCTTCCCCGGATACGCAGTATTTT.